This section outlines one T cell receptor (beta chain) sequence together with its context. No antigen is known for it. Base qualities are not at hand, and no much larger clone is one base apart. This sample is part of a study of Tregs in tolerant kidney transplant recipients (dated by TCRdb to about 2019). Context from the whole study: The transplants used related donors with nonmyeloablative bone marrow transplantation, and mixed chimerism in the human trials was transient. Before combined kidney and bone marrow transplantation, this study identified donor-specific regulatory T cells using TCRbeta sequencing and then followed those same cells after transplant.

For TCRbeta CDR3 sequencing, genomic DNA was extracted from sorted cells using the QIAGEN DNeasy Blood and Tissue Kit. High-throughput TCRbeta CDR3 sequencing, which included PCR amplification with bias correction and internal controls, was done commercially through immunoSEQ. The paper's data handling went like this. Unique productive TCRbeta sequences were defined by CDR3 nucleotide sequence where primers matched, and otherwise by CDR3 amino acid sequence together with Vbeta and Jbeta genes. To correct for sorting error, sequences found in more than one sorted population at a frequency ratio of 2:1 or less were discarded, and the remaining shared sequences were assigned to the population with the higher frequency. Sequences were defined as donor-reactive when expanded at least 5-fold in CFSE-low cells versus unstimulated cells and present at a frequency of at least 0.01% in CFSE-low cells. Repertoire divergence was quantified by Jensen-Shannon divergence calculated from the top 100 TCRbeta sequences ranked by frequency. When a sample had multiple sequencing runs, each run was corrected for sorting error separately and the runs were then pooled. TCRdb stores this immuneACCESS table with in-frame sequences only. Part of the clones is absent; in the studies checked, under half of the shortfall reflects unresolved V genes, and no reason is known for the rest. That table gives V, J and clone size, and the DNA gave D and trimming. This sample lists more than 60,000 clones; 70% to 90% were detected once. 2.1% of the sample is held by the ten biggest clonotypes.

What the research found in general, with its limitations: Because the PCR primers were changed over time for some patients, nucleotide-level comparison could not be performed across the samples from those patients. Biological reproducibility was not directly addressed, though technical replication error appeared minimal. Donor-specific Treg expansion exceeded global Treg expansion in tolerant patients, suggesting antigen-driven rather than nonspecific expansion. Expanding Tregs with activated donor B cells appeared to identify the most biologically relevant and donor-specific TCRbeta repertoire. The study was constrained by small patient numbers, and validation of the findings is required in larger populations and under other immunosuppression protocols.

Measured from the cysteine to the phenylalanine, the CDR3 is 16 residues long. Only the CDR3 DNA stays, 48 bases, in frame from base 1. The V end loses 0 bases and the J end loses 2 bases, and a stretch of 8 bases separates them. Per the germline V gene, SGHVS is the CDR1 and FNYEAQ is the CDR2. Taken with the paper, the label for time point translates to: blood sample drawn before combined kidney and bone marrow transplant. Unstimulated Tregs (CD4+CD25+CD127-), CD4+ non-Tregs (CD4+CD25-), CD4 and CD8 cells were FACS-sorted from thawed PBMCs. Prior to Treg sorting, thawed PBMCs were rested overnight with about 210 IU/ml IL-2 at 37 degrees C. The patients were a few recipients of combined kidney and bone marrow transplants from the ITN036ST trial, and samples were available only from these trial subjects. Healthy control blood was processed to PBMCs by Ficoll density gradient and cryopreserved, and patient PBMCs were collected before and after transplant.

The source was Tregs from blood, collected before the transplant. The rearranged segments are TRBV7-6 and TRBJ2-6, with the D gene uncertain. The TCR comes from a human donor who received a combined kidney and bone marrow transplant. The CDR3 region: CASSLAVGAGANVLTF. The base sequence is TGTGCCAGCAGCTTAGCGGTCGGAGCTGGGGCCAACGTCCTGACTTTC.